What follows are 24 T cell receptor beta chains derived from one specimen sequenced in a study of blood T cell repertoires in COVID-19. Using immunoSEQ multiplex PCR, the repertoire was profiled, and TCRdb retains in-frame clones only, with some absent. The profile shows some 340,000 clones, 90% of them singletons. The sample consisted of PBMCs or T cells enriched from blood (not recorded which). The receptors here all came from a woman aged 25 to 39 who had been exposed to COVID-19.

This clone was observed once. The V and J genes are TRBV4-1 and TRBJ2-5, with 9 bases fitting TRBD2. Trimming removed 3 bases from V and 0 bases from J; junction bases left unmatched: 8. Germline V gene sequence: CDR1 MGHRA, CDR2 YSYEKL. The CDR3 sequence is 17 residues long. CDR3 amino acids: CASSQGLARPDQETQYF. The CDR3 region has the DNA TGCGCCAGCAGCCAGGGACTAGCACGTCCCGACCAAGAGACCCAGTACTTC.

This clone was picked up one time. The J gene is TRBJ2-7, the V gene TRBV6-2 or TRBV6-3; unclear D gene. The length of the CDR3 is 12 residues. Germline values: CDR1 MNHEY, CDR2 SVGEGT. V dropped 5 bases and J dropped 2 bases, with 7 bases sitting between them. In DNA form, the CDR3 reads TGTGCCAGCAGTACGACAACCTACGAGCAGTACTTC. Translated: CASSTTTYEQYF.

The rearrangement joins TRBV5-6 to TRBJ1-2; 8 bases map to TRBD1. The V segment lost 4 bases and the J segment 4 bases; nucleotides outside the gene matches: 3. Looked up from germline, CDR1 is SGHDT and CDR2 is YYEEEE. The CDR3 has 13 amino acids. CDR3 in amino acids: CASSLQGGYGYTF. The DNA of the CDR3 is TGTGCCAGCAGCCTACAGGGGGGCTATGGCTACACCTTC.

The CDR3 spells CAISESSGDNSPLHF. In DNA, the CDR3 is TGTGCCATCAGTGAGTCATCAGGGGATAATTCACCCCTCCACTTT. The chain is built from TRBV10-3 and TRBJ1-6; D might be TRBD1 (6 bases). Trimming left V 0 bases short and J 5 bases short, with 8 bases between. Germline-derived CDR1 and CDR2 are ENHRY and SYGVKD. This CDR3 is 15 amino acids long.

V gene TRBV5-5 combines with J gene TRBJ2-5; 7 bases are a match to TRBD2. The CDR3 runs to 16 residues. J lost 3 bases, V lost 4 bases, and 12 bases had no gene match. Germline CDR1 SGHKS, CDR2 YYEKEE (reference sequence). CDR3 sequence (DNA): TGTGCCAGCAGCCCGGTTCCAGGAACTAGCGAAGAGACCCAGTACTTC. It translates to CASSPVPGTSEETQYF.

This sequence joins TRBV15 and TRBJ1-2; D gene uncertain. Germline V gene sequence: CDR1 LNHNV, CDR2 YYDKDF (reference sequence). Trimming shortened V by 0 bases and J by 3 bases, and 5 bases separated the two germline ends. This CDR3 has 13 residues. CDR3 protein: CATSREIDYGYTF. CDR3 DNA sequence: TGTGCCACCAGCAGAGAAATCGACTATGGCTACACCTTC.

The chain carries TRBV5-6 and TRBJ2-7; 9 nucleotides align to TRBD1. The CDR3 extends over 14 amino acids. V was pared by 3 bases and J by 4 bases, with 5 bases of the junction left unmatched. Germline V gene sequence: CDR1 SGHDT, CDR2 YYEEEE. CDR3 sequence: CASSWDREGYEQYF. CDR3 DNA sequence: TGTGCCAGCAGCTGGGACAGGGAAGGGTACGAGCAGTACTTC. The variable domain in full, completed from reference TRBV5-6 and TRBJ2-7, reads DAGVTQSPTHLIKTRGQQVTLRCSPKSGHDTVSWYQQALGQGPQFIFQYYEEEERQRGNFPDRFSGHQFPNYSSELNVNALLLGDSALYLCASSWDREGYEQYFGPGTRLTVT.

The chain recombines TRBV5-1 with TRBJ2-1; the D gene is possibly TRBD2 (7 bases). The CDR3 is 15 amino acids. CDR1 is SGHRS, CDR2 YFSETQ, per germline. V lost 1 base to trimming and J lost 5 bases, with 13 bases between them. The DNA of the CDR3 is TGCGCCAGCAGCTTGTCGGGGGGCCCCCACAATGAGCAGTTCTTC. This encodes CASSLSGGPHNEQFF.

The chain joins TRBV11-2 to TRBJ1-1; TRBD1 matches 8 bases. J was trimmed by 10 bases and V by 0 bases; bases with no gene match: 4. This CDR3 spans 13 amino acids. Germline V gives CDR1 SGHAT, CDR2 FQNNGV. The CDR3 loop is CASSLERTGLAFF. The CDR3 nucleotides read TGTGCCAGCAGCTTAGAACGGACAGGGCTAGCTTTCTTT.

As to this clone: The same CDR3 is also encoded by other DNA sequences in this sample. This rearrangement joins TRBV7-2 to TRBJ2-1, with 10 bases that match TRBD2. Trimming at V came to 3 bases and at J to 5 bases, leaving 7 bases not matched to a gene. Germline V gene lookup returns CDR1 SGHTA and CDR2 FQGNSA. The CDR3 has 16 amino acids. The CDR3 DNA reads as TGTGCCAGCAGCTTCCCCCTAGCGGGGGCTAACAATGAGCAGTTCTTC. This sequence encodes CASSFPLAGANNEQFF.

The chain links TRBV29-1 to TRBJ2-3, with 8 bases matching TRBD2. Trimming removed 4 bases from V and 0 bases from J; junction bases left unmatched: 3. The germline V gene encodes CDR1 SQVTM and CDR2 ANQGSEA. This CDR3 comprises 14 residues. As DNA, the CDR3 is TGCAGCGTTGTACGGGGGGGGAGCACAGATACGCAGTATTTT. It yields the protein CSVVRGGSTDTQYF.

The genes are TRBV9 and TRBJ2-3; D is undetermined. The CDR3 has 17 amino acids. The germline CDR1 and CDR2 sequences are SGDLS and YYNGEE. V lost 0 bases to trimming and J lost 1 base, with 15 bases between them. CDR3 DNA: TGTGCCAGCAGCGTAGAACAGAACTCTAAGCGCACAGATACGCAGTATTTT. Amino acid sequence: CASSVEQNSKRTDTQYF.

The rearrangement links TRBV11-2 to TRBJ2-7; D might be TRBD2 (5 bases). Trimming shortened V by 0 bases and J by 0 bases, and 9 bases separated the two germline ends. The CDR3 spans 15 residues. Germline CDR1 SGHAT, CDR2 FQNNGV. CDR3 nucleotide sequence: TGTGCCAGCAGCTTAGAGATGGGGAGCTCCTACGAGCAGTACTTC. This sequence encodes CASSLEMGSSYEQYF.

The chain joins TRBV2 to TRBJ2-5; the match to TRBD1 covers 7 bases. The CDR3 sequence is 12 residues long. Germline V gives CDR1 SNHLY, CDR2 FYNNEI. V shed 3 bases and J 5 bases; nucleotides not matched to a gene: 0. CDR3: CASSDRGETQYF. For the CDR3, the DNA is TGTGCCAGCAGTGACAGGGGGGAGACCCAGTACTTC.

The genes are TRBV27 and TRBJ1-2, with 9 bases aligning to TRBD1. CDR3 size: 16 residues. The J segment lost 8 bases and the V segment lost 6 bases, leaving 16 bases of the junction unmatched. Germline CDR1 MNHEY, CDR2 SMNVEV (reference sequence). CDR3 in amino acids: CASSHTGTGSVGGYTF. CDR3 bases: TGTGCCAGCAGCCATACGGGGACAGGGAGTGTCGGCGGCTACACCTTC.

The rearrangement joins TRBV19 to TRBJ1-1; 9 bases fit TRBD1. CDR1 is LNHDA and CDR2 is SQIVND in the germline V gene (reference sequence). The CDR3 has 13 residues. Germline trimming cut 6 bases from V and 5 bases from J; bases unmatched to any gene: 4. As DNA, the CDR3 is TGTGCCAGTAGCCACAGGGGGCAAACTGAAGCTTTCTTT. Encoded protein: CASSHRGQTEAFF.

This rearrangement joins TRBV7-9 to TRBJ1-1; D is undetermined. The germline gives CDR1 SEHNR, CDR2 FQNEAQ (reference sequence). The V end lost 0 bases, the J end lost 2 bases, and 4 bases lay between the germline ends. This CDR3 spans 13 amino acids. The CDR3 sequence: CASSLAPNTEAFF. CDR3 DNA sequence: TGTGCCAGCAGCTTAGCCCCAAACACTGAAGCTTTCTTT.

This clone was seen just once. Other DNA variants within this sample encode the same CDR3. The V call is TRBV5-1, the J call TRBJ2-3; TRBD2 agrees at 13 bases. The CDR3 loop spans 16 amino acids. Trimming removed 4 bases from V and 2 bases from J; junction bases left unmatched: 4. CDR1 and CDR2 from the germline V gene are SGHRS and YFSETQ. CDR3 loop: CASSLGLAGATDTQYF. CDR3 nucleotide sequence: TGCGCCAGCAGCCTAGGACTAGCGGGGGCCACAGATACGCAGTATTTT.

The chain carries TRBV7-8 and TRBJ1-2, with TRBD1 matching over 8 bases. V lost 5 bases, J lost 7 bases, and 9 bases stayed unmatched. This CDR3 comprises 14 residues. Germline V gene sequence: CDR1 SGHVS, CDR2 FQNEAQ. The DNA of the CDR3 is TGTGCCAGCAGCCCGCTAAACACAGGGGGTGGCTACACCTTC. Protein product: CASSPLNTGGGYTF.

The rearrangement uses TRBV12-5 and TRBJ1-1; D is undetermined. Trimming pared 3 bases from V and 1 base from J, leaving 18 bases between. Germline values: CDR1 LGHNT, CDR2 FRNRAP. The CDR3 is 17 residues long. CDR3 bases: TGTGCTAGTGGTTTACAGTACAATATCAAAGGGAACACTGAAGCTTTCTTT. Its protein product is CASGLQYNIKGNTEAFF.

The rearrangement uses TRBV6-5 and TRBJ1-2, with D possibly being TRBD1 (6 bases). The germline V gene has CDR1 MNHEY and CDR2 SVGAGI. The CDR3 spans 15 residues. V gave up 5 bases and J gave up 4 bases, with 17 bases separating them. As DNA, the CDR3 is TGTGCCAGCAGTACCGGACAGTCTGGGCTCTATGGCTACACCTTC. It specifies CASSTGQSGLYGYTF.

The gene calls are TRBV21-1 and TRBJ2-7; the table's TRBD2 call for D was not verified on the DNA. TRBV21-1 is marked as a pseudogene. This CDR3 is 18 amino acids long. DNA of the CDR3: TGTGCCAGCAGCAAGTCTCGAGGGGGAGGGAACACAGGCAAGGAGCAGTACTTC. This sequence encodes CASSKSRGGGNTGKEQYF.

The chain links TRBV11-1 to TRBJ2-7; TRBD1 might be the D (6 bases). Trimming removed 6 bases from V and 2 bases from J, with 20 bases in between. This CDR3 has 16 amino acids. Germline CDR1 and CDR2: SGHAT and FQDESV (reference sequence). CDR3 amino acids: CASSRTTGHRPYEQYF. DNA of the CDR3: TGTGCCAGCAGTAGAACAACGGGACATCGGCCCTACGAGCAGTACTTC.

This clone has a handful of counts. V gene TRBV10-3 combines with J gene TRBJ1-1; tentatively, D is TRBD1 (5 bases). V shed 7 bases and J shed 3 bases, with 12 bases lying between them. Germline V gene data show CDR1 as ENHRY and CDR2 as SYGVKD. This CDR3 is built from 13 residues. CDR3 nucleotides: TGTGCCATCAAGGGCCAGGGTGACACTGAAGCTTTCTTT. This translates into CAIKGQGDTEAFF.